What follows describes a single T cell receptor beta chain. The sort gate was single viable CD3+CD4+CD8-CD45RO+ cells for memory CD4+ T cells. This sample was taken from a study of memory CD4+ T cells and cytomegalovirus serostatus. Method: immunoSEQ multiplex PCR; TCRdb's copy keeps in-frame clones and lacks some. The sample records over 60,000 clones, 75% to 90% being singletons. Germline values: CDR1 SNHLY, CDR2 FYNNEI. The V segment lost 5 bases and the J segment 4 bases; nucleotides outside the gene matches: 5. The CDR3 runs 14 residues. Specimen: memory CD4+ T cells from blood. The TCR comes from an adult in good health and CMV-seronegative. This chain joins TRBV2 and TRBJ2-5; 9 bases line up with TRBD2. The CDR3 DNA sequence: TGTGCCAGCAGTCCGGGACTAGCTTCAGAGACCCAGTACTTC. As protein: CASSPGLASETQYF.